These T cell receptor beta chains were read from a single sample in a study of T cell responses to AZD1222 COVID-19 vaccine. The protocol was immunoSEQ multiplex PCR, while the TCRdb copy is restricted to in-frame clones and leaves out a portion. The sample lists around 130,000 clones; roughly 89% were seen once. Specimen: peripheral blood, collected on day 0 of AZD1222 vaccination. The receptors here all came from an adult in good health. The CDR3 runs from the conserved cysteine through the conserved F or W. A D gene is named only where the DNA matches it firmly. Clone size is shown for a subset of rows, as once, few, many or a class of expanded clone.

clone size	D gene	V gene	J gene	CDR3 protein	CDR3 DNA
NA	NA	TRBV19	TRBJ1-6	CASTSGLINSPLHF	TGTGCCAGTACCTCCGGATTAATTAATTCACCCCTCCACTTT
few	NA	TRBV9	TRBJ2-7	CASSVAGSPSSYEQYF	TGTGCCAGCAGCGTAGCAGGAAGTCCCAGCTCCTACGAGCAGTACTTC
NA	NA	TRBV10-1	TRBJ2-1	CASSLGNEQFF	TGCGCCAGCAGCTTGGGCAATGAGCAGTTCTTC
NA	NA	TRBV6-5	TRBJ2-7	CASSYSSGSSHEQYF	TGTGCCAGCAGTTACTCGTCGGGCTCCTCCCACGAGCAGTACTTC
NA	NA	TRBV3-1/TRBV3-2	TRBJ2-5	CASSQEGQLAGQYF	TGTGCCAGCAGCCAAGAGGGCCAGCTGGCTGGCCAGTACTTC
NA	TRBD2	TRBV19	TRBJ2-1	CASRSGLAGVEEQFF	TGTGCCAGTAGGTCGGGACTAGCGGGAGTTGAGGAGCAGTTCTTC
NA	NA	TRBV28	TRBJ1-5	CASSLTPGDTYSNQPQHF	TGTGCCAGCAGTTTAACACCTGGGGACACATATAGCAATCAGCCCCAGCATTTT
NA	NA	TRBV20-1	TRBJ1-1	CSARGWGEAFF	TGCAGTGCTAGGGGCTGGGGTGAAGCTTTCTTT
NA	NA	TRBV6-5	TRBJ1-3	CASSSPLRRNTIYF	TGTGCCAGCAGTTCCCCACTTAGGCGAAACACCATATATTTT
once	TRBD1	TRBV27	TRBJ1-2	CASSSPGQGSNYGYTF	TGTGCCAGCAGTTCTCCGGGACAGGGGTCCAACTATGGCTACACCTTC
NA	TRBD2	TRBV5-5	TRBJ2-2	CASSLKRAGGPNTGELFF	TGTGCCAGCAGCTTAAAACGAGCGGGAGGGCCGAACACCGGGGAGCTGTTTTTT
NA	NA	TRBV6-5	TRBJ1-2	CASSYDSHPEGYTF	TGTGCCAGCAGTTACGACAGCCATCCGGAGGGCTACACCTTC
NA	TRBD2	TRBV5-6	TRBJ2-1	CASSLGTSGWNEQFF	TGTGCCAGCAGCTTAGGGACTAGCGGGTGGAATGAGCAGTTCTTC
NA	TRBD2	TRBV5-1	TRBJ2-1	CASSTGLAGGPGNEQFF	TGCGCCAGCAGCACCGGACTAGCGGGAGGGCCGGGGAATGAGCAGTTCTTC
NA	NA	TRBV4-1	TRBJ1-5	CASSQDTGSNNQPQHF	TGCGCCAGCAGCCAAGATACAGGGTCTAACAATCAGCCCCAGCATTTT
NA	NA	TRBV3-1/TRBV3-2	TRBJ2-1	CASSQEPGARGFF	TGTGCCAGCAGCCAAGAACCAGGCGCTCGGGGGTTCTTC
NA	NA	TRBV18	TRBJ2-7	CASSPIAGTAYRTKGEQYF	TGTGCCAGCTCACCAATCGCAGGGACCGCTTACCGAACAAAGGGCGAGCAGTACTTC
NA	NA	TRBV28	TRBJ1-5	CASSRTGHPNSQPQHF	TGTGCCAGCAGCCGGACGGGACATCCTAATAGTCAGCCCCAGCATTTT
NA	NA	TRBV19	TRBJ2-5	CASSIGLPRETQYF	TGTGCCAGTAGTATAGGACTGCCTCGGGAGACCCAGTACTTC
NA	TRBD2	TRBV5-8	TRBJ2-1	CASSLHSGTSVYNEQFF	TGTGCCAGCAGCCTCCATTCGGGGACTAGCGTGTACAATGAGCAGTTCTTC
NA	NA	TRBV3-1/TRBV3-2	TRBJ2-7	CASSQSRGEQYF	TGTGCCAGCAGCCAATCCCGGGGCGAGCAGTACTTC
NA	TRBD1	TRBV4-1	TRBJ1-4	CASSQDEGTGTEKLFF	TGCGCCAGCAGCCAAGATGAAGGGACAGGGACCGAAAAACTGTTTTTT
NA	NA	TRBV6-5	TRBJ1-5	CASSSGLNQPQHF	TGTGCCAGCAGTTCGGGGCTGAATCAGCCCCAGCATTTT
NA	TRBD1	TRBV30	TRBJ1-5	CAWSVGGSGNQPQHF	TGTGCCTGGAGTGTAGGGGGCAGCGGCAATCAGCCCCAGCATTTT
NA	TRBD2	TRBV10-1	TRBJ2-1	CASGSGSSYNEQFF	TGCGCCAGCGGGAGCGGGAGCTCCTACAATGAGCAGTTCTTC
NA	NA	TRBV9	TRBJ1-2	CASSVDAGYGYTF	TGTGCCAGCAGCGTAGATGCGGGCTATGGCTACACCTTC